This TCR beta chain is drawn from a study of CD8+CD57+ T cells in acquired aplastic anemia. For the study at large: Sorted CD4+ and CD8+ cells gave an average of approximately 3 ug of DNA. Healthy donors gave 10 million to 11 million reads on average for CD4+ cells. Study outcomes and limitations: Around 29 shared CD8+ CDR3s appeared highly expressed within patients' immunodominant clones. A significant difference in CD8+ Simpson's diversity between patients and controls was not found.

The use of genomic DNA as template underpinned the TCR beta VDJ and CDR3 profiling. TCRdb reprocessed the reads with MiXCR, giving one entry per CDR3 protein. The profile shows about 220,000 distinct CDR3 sequences, roughly 35% of them singletons. This clonotype has only a few counts. Its antigen is not identified. Germline V gives CDR1 WNHNN, CDR2 SYGVQD (reference sequence). Trimming removed 2 bases from V and 3 bases from J, with 4 bases in between. The CDR3 has 13 residues. This chain uses TRBV10-1 with TRBJ2-2; D gene uncertain. This TCR was sampled from a human donor in good health, serving as a control. Sequencing was performed on sorted CD4+, CD8+, or CD8+CD57+ T cells (not recorded which) from PBMCs. The DNA for the CDR3 is TGCGCCAGCAGTGAGCGGGACACCGGGGAGCTGTTTTTT. Its translation: CASSERDTGELFF.